This T cell receptor beta chain is from a study of OX40 agonist ivuxolimab in advanced cancers. Libraries were prepared by immunoSEQ multiplex PCR; TCRdb keeps only in-frame clonotypes and omits some of them. The sample lists around 150,000 clones; around nine tenths were seen once. The V segment lost 4 bases and the J segment 2 bases; nucleotides outside the gene matches: 8. Germline V gene data show CDR1 as LNHDA and CDR2 as SQIVND (reference sequence). The CDR3 covers 16 residues. Sequencing used CD4+ or CD8+ T cells sorted from blood, obtained in a trial of the OX40 agonist ivuxolimab. This chain uses TRBV19 with TRBJ2-7; 10 bases are a match to TRBD2. The TCR sequence derives from an adult with an advanced solid tumor such as melanoma, head and neck, liver or kidney cancer. CDR3 DNA sequence: TGTGCCAGTAGTAACCCGCGGACTAGCGGAACCTACGAGCAGTACTTC. It translates to CASSNPRTSGTYEQYF.